The 32 T cell receptor beta chains presented below share a single source sample, sequenced in a study of blood T cell repertoires in COVID-19. The assay was immunoSEQ multiplex PCR, and TCRdb's table has in-frame clones only and misses some. The sample has around 310,000 clones; around 90% are singletons. The specimen sequenced was peripheral blood. The source is a woman between 40 and 50 years old with COVID-19, enrolled during active disease.

Only one count was recorded for this clone. The chain has TRBV19 and TRBJ1-5; TRBD1 matches 7 bases. This CDR3 has 16 residues. V was pared by 4 bases and J by 2 bases, with 8 bases of the junction left unmatched. Germline V gene data show CDR1 as LNHDA and CDR2 as SQIVND (reference sequence). DNA for the CDR3: TGTGCCAGTAGTACCCGGGGGCAGGGGGGCAATCAGCCCCAGCATTTT. Translation: CASSTRGQGGNQPQHF. The full variable domain, in which reference TRBV19 and TRBJ1-5 provide the parts outside the CDR3, is DGGITQSPKYLFRKEGQNVTLSCEQNLNHDAMYWYRQDPGQGLRLIYYSQIVNDFQKGDIAEGYSVSREKKESFPLTVTSAQKNPTAFYLCASSTRGQGGNQPQHFGDGTRLSIL.

CDR3: CSVAGSYGYTF. The DNA of the CDR3 is TGCAGTGTTGCGGGGAGCTATGGCTACACCTTC. V is TRBV20-1 and J is TRBJ1-2, with D hard to call. This CDR3 contains 11 residues. Trimming removed 7 bases from V and 4 bases from J, with 10 bases in between. Germline values: CDR1 DFQATT, CDR2 SNEGSKA (reference sequence).

The CDR3 DNA sequence: TGTGCCAGCAGTCCCCTCGACAGGATGAACACTGAAGCTTTCTTT. Translated: CASSPLDRMNTEAFF. The chain carries TRBV6-5 and TRBJ1-1; possibly TRBD1 for D (6 bases). Germline lookup yields CDR1 MNHEY and CDR2 SVGAGI. Trimming left V 5 bases short and J 0 bases short, with 13 bases between. This CDR3 is built from 15 residues.

V is TRBV6-5 and J is TRBJ1-2; D not resolved. Trimming removed 0 bases from V and 4 bases from J, with 12 bases in between. CDR1 is MNHEY and CDR2 is SVGAGI in the germline V gene. The CDR3 totals 15 residues. CDR3 DNA: TGTGCCAGCAGTTACTCCGGACGGAGGACCTATGGCTACACCTTC. Protein sequence: CASSYSGRRTYGYTF.

The chain links TRBV20-1 to TRBJ2-5; 7 positions agree with TRBD2. From germline, CDR1 is DFQATT and CDR2 SNEGSKA (reference sequence). This CDR3 has 10 amino acids. This CDR3 is CRAGEETQYF. The DNA of the CDR3 is TGCAGGGCGGGGGAAGAGACCCAGTACTTC.

The chain joins TRBV27 to TRBJ2-6; 7 positions match TRBD2. Germline trimming cut 3 bases from V and 4 bases from J; bases unmatched to any gene: 15. Germline V lookup: CDR1 MNHEY, CDR2 SMNVEV (reference sequence). The CDR3 covers 19 residues. This chain's CDR3 is CASSFQTGRPGGGANVLTF. In nucleotides, the CDR3 is TGTGCCAGCAGTTTTCAGACGGGACGGCCGGGGGGAGGGGCCAACGTCCTGACTTTC.

The chain is built from TRBV9 and TRBJ2-1, with 7 bases fitting TRBD2. CDR1 and CDR2 (germline): SGDLS, YYNGEE. The CDR3 is 19 amino acids. V shed 3 bases, J shed 1 base, and the junction held 16 bases outside the gene matches. CDR3 amino acids: CASSASTPQIAGSYNEQFF. CDR3 DNA sequence: TGTGCCAGCAGCGCCTCCACACCTCAAATAGCGGGTTCCTACAATGAGCAGTTCTTC.

The gene calls are TRBV19 and TRBJ1-2, with no clear D. The CDR3 loop spans 12 amino acids. Looked up from germline, CDR1 is LNHDA and CDR2 is SQIVND (reference sequence). The V and J ends lost 5 bases and 7 bases respectively, with 11 bases between them. This chain's CDR3 is CASSGGSRGYTF. CDR3 DNA: TGTGCCAGTAGTGGCGGTAGTCGTGGCTACACCTTC.

The genes are TRBV15 and TRBJ2-6, with D uncertain. The V end lost 0 bases, the J end lost 4 bases, and 7 bases lay between the germline ends. This CDR3 spans 15 amino acids. Germline V gene lookup returns CDR1 LNHNV and CDR2 YYDKDF (reference sequence). The CDR3 DNA sequence: TGTGCCACCAGCAGAGATCACTGGGGGGCCAACGTCCTGACTTTC. Protein: CATSRDHWGANVLTF.

V and J are TRBV7-2 and TRBJ1-3; possible D gene TRBD1, 5 bases. The ends were cut back, 0 bases at V and 2 bases at J, with 11 bases in the middle. This CDR3 contains 16 residues. Germline V gives CDR1 SGHTA, CDR2 FQGNSA. For the CDR3, the DNA is TGTGCCAGCAGCTTAGCGGGGGGTTCGACTGGAAACACCATATATTTT. Protein product: CASSLAGGSTGNTIYF.

A single count supports this clone. This chain joins TRBV19 and TRBJ2-7, with a possible D match to TRBD2 (6 bases). V shed 6 bases and J shed 2 bases, with 14 bases lying between them. This CDR3 has 14 amino acids. Germline V gives CDR1 LNHDA, CDR2 SQIVND (reference sequence). CDR3 loop: CASRRAGSTYEQYF. In nucleotides, the CDR3 is TGTGCCAGTAGGCGAGCGGGCTCCACCTACGAGCAGTACTTC.

This chain uses TRBV7-2 with TRBJ2-6; D not resolved. V was shortened by 2 bases and J by 1 base, with 12 bases between the two germline ends. Germline CDR1 SGHTA, CDR2 FQGNSA. CDR3 length: 17 residues. The CDR3 DNA is TGTGCCAGCAGCTTAAACGGCCTGACTTCTGGGGCCAACGTCCTGACTTTC. Translating it yields CASSLNGLTSGANVLTF.

The gene calls are TRBV5-4 and TRBJ2-5, with 10 bases that match TRBD2. CDR3 length: 13 residues. V lost 3 bases to trimming and J lost 7 bases; unmatched junction nucleotides: 3. Germline V lookup: CDR1 SGHNT, CDR2 YYREEE (reference sequence). The CDR3 DNA is TGTGCCAGCAGCTCCAGCGGGAGGGCGACCCAGTACTTC. The encoded protein is CASSSSGRATQYF.

This chain joins TRBV4-3 and TRBJ2-1; TRBD1 might be the D (6 bases). This CDR3 comprises 16 residues. Germline assignment: CDR1 LGHNA and CDR2 YSLEER. Trimming stripped 5 bases from V and 2 bases from J, with 16 bases between. Here the CDR3 reads CASSKKQGGPYNEQFF. Here the CDR3 DNA reads TGCGCCAGCAGCAAAAAACAAGGGGGTCCCTACAATGAGCAGTTCTTC.

The chain is built from TRBV4-3 and TRBJ2-1; 7 bases map to TRBD2. There are 17 residues in the CDR3. Germline values: CDR1 LGHNA, CDR2 YSLEER. Unmatched junction bases numbered 12, after V lost 0 bases and J lost 7 bases. The CDR3 region has the DNA TGCGCCAGCAGCCAAGAGGGGGGACGGGAGGAGACGAATGAGCAGTTCTTC. Amino acid sequence: CASSQEGGREETNEQFF.

This chain connects TRBV5-1 to TRBJ2-5, with D maybe TRBD2 (6 bases). V was cut by 1 base and J by 4 bases, with 17 bases left in between. Germline V gene data show CDR1 as SGHRS and CDR2 as YFSETQ. This CDR3 spans 16 amino acids. CDR3 protein: CASSLTTTSFRETQYF. The CDR3 DNA is TGCGCCAGCAGCTTGACTACGACTAGTTTCAGAGAGACCCAGTACTTC.

V and J are TRBV5-1 and TRBJ2-1; the match to TRBD2 covers 10 bases. The germline V gene has CDR1 SGHRS and CDR2 YFSETQ. After removal of 3 bases from V and 7 bases from J, the junction contained 7 bases not matched to a gene. This CDR3 is 15 amino acids long. CDR3 in DNA: TGCGCCAGCAGCTCCCTAGCGGGAGCAATAAATGAGCAGTTCTTC. This sequence encodes CASSSLAGAINEQFF.

The chain couples TRBV9 to TRBJ1-1, with TRBD1 as a possible D gene (6 bases). The V gene lost 4 bases and the J gene lost 6 bases, with 13 bases spanning the gap. CDR3 size: 13 residues. Germline CDR1 is SGDLS and CDR2 is YYNGEE. CDR3 in amino acids: CASSSRGGSEAFF. In DNA, the CDR3 is TGTGCCAGCAGCTCAAGGGGGGGGTCTGAAGCTTTCTTT.

The chain joins TRBV7-9 to TRBJ1-1, with D maybe TRBD1 (6 bases). The V gene lost 6 bases and the J gene lost 7 bases, with 15 bases spanning the gap. CDR3 length equals 13 residues. CDR1 SEHNR and CDR2 FQNEAQ come from the germline V gene (reference sequence). Here the CDR3 DNA reads TGTGCCAGCAGGAACCGGGACACCTTTGAAGCTTTCTTT. This translates into CASRNRDTFEAFF.

This chain uses TRBV5-1 with TRBJ1-3; 9 bases match TRBD1. Trimming removed 4 bases from V and 2 bases from J; junction bases left unmatched: 4. This CDR3 is 15 amino acids long. Germline CDR1 SGHRS, CDR2 YFSETQ. DNA of the CDR3: TGCGCCAGCAGCCGACAGGGGGGGACTGGAAACACCATATATTTT. Its protein is CASSRQGGTGNTIYF.

The rearrangement joins TRBV28 to TRBJ1-2; D unresolved. The V end lost 5 bases, the J end lost 0 bases, and 4 bases lay between the germline ends. The CDR3 is 12 amino acids. Germline V CDR1 and CDR2: MDHEN, SYDVKM. DNA of the CDR3: TGTGCCAGCAGTCCGGCTAACTATGGCTACACCTTC. It encodes CASSPANYGYTF.

The V gene is TRBV6-2 or TRBV6-3, the J gene TRBJ2-4; D remains unclear. CDR3 size: 12 residues. V shed 2 bases and J shed 6 bases, with 5 bases lying between them. The germline gives CDR1 MNHEY, CDR2 SVGEGT. In DNA form, the CDR3 reads TGTGCCAGCAGTTACGCGTCAAACATTCAGTACTTC. This translates into CASSYASNIQYF.

Of note for this clone: A junction boundary mismatches the germline segment, possibly from a read error. V gene TRBV20-1 combines with J gene TRBJ2-7, with 9 bases that match TRBD2. Germline CDR1 reads DFQATT; CDR2 reads SNEGSKA (reference sequence). CDR3 length: 15 residues. The CDR3 DNA sequence: TGCTGTGCTAGTGGGGGGCGGGAGGGCTTCTACGAGCAGTACTTC. Translation gives CCASGGREGFYEQYF.

The gene calls are TRBV20-1 and TRBJ2-3; 9 bases map to TRBD2. V trimming: 3 bases; J trimming: 2 bases; junction bases outside the gene matches: 12. Germline lookup yields CDR1 DFQATT and CDR2 SNEGSKA (reference sequence). This CDR3 spans 17 amino acids. The CDR3 protein is CSASPSGTSRHTDTQYF. The CDR3 DNA reads TGCAGTGCTAGTCCATCCGGGACTAGCCGTCACACAGATACGCAGTATTTT.

The chain links TRBV7-2 to TRBJ1-5; 7 nucleotides agree with TRBD1. This CDR3 region has 14 residues. V shed 2 bases and J 7 bases; nucleotides not matched to a gene: 5. CDR1 is SGHTA and CDR2 is FQGNSA in the germline V gene. The CDR3: CASSLRQGEQPQHF. In DNA form, the CDR3 reads TGTGCCAGCAGCTTAAGACAGGGTGAGCAGCCCCAGCATTTT.

The V call is TRBV7-9, the J call TRBJ1-5, with TRBD1 matching 8 bases. Germline CDR1 reads SEHNR; CDR2 reads FQNEAQ (reference sequence). This CDR3 has 13 amino acids. V shed 5 bases, J shed 11 bases, and the junction held 8 bases outside the gene matches. CDR3 in DNA: TGTGCCAGCAGCCAAGGACAGGGCATGACCCAGCATTTT. Its protein is CASSQGQGMTQHF.

This clone was picked up one time. This chain connects TRBV18 to TRBJ1-6; no clear D. The CDR3 is 13 amino acids. The V gene's germline CDR1 is KGHSH and CDR2 LQKENI. Trimming removed 2 bases at V and 8 bases at J, with 7 bases between. CDR3 coding DNA: TGTGCCAGCTCACCAGAGGGAGATTCACCCCTCCACTTT. This sequence encodes CASSPEGDSPLHF.

V gene TRBV5-6 combines with J gene TRBJ1-6, with TRBD1 identical over 7 bases. Trimming took 4 bases from V and 7 from J; bases not matched to a gene: 5. CDR3 size: 14 residues. The germline V gene encodes CDR1 SGHDT and CDR2 YYEEEE. The CDR3 bases are TGTGCCAGCAGCAAGGGACAGCCAAATTCACCCCTCCACTTT. As protein: CASSKGQPNSPLHF.

This rearrangement joins TRBV6-4 to TRBJ1-4; no reliable D call. Trimming left V 6 bases short and J 2 bases short, with 10 bases between. The germline gives CDR1 MRHNA, CDR2 SNTAGT. The CDR3 consists of 14 residues. CDR3 residues: CASRPESTNEKLFF. The CDR3 nucleotides are TGTGCCAGCAGGCCGGAGAGTACTAATGAAAAACTGTTTTTT.

The chain combines TRBV7-2 with TRBJ1-2; weak D call: TRBD1 (5 bases). The V gene's germline CDR1 is SGHTA and CDR2 FQGNSA. The CDR3 length is 14 residues. V lost 1 base and J lost 4, with 10 bases in between. The DNA for the CDR3 is TGTGCCAGCAGCTTAGTCAGGGTGGGCTATGGCTACACCTTC. Protein sequence: CASSLVRVGYGYTF.

This chain links TRBV6-2 or TRBV6-3 with TRBJ2-1; 9 positions match TRBD2. The CDR3 runs 15 residues. Trimming took 2 bases from V and 4 from J; bases not matched to a gene: 3. The germline V gene encodes CDR1 MNHEY and CDR2 SVGEGT. The CDR3 sequence is CASSYITSGYNEQFF. CDR3 in DNA: TGTGCCAGCAGTTACATCACTAGCGGGTACAATGAGCAGTTCTTC.

This sequence joins TRBV5-1 and TRBJ1-6; 9 nucleotides line up with TRBD1. The CDR3 runs to 14 residues. J gave up 9 bases and V 4 bases, and 5 bases lay outside the gene matches. The germline V gene encodes CDR1 SGHRS and CDR2 YFSETQ. For the CDR3, the DNA is TGCGCCAGCAGCCCGGGACAGGGAGCTTCACCCCTCCACTTT. Its protein product is CASSPGQGASPLHF.